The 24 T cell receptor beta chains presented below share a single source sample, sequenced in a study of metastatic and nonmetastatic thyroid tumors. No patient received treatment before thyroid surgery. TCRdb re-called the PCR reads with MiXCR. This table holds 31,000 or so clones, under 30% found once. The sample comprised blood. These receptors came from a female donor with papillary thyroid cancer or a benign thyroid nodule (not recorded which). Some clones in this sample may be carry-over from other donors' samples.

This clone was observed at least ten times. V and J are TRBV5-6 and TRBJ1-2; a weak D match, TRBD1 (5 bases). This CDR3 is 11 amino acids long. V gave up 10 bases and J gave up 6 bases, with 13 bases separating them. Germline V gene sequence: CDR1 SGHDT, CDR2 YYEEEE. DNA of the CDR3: TGTGCCTCAGGAGGGGTCGATGGCTACACCTTC. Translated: CASGGVDGYTF. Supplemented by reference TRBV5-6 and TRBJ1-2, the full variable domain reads DAGVTQSPTHLIKTRGQQVTLRCSPKSGHDTVSWYQQALGQGPQFIFQYYEEEERQRGNFPDRFSGHQFPNYSSELNVNALLLGDSALYLCASGGVDGYTFGSGTRLTVV.

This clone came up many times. DNA for the CDR3: TGTGCCAGCAGTGAATTGTCTAGCGGGACTGAGCAGTTCTTC. This sequence encodes CASSELSSGTEQFF. The chain uses TRBV2 and TRBJ2-1; TRBD2 aligns across 9 bases. CDR1 and CDR2 (germline): SNHLY, FYNNEI. The CDR3 loop spans 14 amino acids. V lost 2 bases, J lost 9 bases, and 5 bases stayed unmatched.

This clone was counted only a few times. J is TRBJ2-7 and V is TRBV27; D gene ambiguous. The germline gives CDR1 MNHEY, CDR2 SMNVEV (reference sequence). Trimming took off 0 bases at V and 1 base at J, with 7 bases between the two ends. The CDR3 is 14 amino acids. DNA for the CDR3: TGTGCCAGCAGTTTATCGGAGATTTCCTACGAGCAGTACTTC. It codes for CASSLSEISYEQYF.

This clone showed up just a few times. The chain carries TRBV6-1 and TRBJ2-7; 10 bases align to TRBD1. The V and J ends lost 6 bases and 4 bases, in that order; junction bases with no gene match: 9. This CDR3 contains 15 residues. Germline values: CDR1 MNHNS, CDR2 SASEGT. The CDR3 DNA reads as TGTGCCAGCAGAGTTCGACAGGGGGCAGGTTACGAGCAGTACTTC. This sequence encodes CASRVRQGAGYEQYF.

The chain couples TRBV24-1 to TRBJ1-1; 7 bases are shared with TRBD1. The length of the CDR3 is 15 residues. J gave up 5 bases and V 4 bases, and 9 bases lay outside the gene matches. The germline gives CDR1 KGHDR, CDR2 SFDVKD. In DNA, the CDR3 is TGTGCCACCAGTGACCCCTACGAGGGGGCTACTGAAGCTTTCTTT. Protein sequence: CATSDPYEGATEAFF.

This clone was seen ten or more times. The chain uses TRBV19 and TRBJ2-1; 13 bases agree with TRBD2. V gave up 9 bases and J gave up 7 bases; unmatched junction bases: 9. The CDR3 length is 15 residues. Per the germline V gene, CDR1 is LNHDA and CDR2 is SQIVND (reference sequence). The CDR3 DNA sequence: TGTGCCAGCAAAACCGGGACTAGCGGGAATAATGAGCAGTTCTTC. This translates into CASKTGTSGNNEQFF.

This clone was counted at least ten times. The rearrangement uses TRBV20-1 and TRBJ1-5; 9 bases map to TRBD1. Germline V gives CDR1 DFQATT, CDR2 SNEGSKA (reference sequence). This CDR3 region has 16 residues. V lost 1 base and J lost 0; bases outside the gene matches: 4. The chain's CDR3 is CSARGGQGYSNQPQHF. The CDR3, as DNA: TGCAGTGCTAGAGGGGGACAGGGCTATAGCAATCAGCCCCAGCATTTT.

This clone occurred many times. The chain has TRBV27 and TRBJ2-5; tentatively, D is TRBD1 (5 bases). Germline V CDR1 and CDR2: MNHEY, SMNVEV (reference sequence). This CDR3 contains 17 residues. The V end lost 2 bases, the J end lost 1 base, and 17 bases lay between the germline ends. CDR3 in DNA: TGTGCCAGCAGTTTAAGGGGCTGGATGGTACTCCAAGAGACCCAGTACTTC. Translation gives CASSLRGWMVLQETQYF.

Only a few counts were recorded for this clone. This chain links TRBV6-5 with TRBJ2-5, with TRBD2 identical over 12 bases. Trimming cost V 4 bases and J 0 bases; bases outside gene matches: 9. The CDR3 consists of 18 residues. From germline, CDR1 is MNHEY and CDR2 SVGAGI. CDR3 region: CASSSTGLAGLYQETQYF. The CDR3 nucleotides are TGTGCCAGCAGTTCCACGGGACTAGCGGGTTTATACCAAGAGACCCAGTACTTC.

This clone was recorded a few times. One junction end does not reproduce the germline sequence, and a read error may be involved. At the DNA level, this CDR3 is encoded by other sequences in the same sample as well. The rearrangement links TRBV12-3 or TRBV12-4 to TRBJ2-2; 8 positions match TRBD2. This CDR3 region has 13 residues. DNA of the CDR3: TGTGCCAGCAGTCGGACTAGCCACGGGGAGCTGTTCTTT. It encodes CASSRTSHGELFF.

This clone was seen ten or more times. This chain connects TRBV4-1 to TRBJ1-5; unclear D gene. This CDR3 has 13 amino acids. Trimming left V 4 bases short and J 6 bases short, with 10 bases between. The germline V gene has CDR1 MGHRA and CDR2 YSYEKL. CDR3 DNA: TGCGCCAGCAGCCCAGAGGGTGGTCAGCCCCAGCATTTT. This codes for CASSPEGGQPQHF.

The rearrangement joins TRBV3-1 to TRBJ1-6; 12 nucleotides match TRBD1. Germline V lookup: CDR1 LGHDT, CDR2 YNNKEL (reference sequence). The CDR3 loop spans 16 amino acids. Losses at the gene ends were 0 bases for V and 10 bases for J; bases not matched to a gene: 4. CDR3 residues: CASSQEGQGARSPLHF. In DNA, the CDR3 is TGTGCCAGCAGCCAAGAGGGACAGGGGGCAAGGTCACCCCTCCACTTT.

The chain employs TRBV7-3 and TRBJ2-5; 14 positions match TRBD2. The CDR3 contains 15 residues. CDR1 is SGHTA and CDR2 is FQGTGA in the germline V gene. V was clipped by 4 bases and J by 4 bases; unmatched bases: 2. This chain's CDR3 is CASSYGTSGRETQYF. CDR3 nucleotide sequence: TGTGCCAGCAGCTACGGGACTAGCGGGAGAGAGACCCAGTACTTC.

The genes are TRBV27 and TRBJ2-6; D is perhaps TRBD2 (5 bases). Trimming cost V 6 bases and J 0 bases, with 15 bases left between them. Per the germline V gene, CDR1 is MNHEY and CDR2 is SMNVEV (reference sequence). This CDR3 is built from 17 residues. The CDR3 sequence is CASREDGSISGANVLTF. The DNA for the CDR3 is TGTGCCAGCAGAGAGGATGGGAGTATCTCTGGGGCCAACGTCCTGACTTTC.

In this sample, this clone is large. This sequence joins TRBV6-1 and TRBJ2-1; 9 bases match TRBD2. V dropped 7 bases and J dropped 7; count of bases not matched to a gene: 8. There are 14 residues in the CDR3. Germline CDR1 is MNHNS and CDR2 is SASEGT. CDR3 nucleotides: TGTGCCAGCACCCTCCTAGCGGGATCGAATGAGCAGTTCTTC. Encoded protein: CASTLLAGSNEQFF.

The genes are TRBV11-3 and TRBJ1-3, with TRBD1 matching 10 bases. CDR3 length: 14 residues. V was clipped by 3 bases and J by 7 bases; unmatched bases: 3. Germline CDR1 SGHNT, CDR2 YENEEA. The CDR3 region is CASSFRDRGNTIYF. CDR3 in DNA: TGTGCCAGCAGCTTCCGGGACAGGGGCAACACCATATATTTT.

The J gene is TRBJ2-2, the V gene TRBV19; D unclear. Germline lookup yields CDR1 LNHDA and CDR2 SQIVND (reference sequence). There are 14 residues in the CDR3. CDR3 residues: CNSSIRLFTGELFF. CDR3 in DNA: TGTAACAGTAGTATAAGACTGTTCACCGGGGAGCTGTTTTTT.

The CDR3 region is CASSSRDLRRGISYNEQFF. DNA for the CDR3: TGTGCCAGCAGTTCGAGGGATTTGAGGCGGGGCATCTCCTACAATGAGCAGTTCTTC. The chain uses TRBV27 and TRBJ2-1, with D maybe TRBD2 (6 bases). Germline values: CDR1 MNHEY, CDR2 SMNVEV (reference sequence). V dropped 4 bases and J dropped 0 bases, with 22 bases sitting between them. CDR3 size: 19 residues.

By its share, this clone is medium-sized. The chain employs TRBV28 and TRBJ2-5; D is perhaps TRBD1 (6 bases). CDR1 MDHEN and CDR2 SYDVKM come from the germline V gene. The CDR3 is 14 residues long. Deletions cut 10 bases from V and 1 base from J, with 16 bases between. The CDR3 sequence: CAINGGQLQETQYF. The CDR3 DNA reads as TGTGCCATAAATGGGGGACAACTCCAAGAGACCCAGTACTTC.

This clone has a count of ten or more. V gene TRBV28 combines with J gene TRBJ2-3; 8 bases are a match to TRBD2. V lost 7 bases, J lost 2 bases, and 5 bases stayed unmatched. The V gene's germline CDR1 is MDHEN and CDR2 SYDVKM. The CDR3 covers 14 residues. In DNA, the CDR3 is TGTGCCAGCAAGGTAGCGGGAAACACAGATACGCAGTATTTT. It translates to CASKVAGNTDTQYF.

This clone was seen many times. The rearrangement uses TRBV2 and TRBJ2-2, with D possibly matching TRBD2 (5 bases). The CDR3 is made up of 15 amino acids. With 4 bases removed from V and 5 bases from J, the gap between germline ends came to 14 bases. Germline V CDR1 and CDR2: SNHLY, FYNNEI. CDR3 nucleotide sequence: TGTGCCAGCAGTGGTAGAGACCGGAGGACCGGGGAGCTGTTTTTT. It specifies CASSGRDRRTGELFF. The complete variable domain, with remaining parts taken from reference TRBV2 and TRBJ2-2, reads EPEVTQTPSHQVTQMGQEVILRCVPISNHLYFYWYRQILGQKVEFLVSFYNNEISEKSEIFDDQFSVERPDGSNFTLKIRSTKLEDSAMYFCASSGRDRRTGELFFGEGSRLTVL.

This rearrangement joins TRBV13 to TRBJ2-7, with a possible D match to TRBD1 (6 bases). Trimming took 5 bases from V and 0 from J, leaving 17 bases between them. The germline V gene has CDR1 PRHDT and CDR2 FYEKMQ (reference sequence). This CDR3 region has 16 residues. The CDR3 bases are TGTGCCAGCAGCACCCGCTTTGGACAGCACTCCTACGAGCAGTACTTC. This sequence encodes CASSTRFGQHSYEQYF.

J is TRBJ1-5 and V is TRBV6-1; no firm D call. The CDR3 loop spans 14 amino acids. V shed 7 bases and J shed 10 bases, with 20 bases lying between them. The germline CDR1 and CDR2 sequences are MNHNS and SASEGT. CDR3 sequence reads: CASKRGRALDPQHF. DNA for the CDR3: TGTGCCAGCAAAAGAGGGCGAGCTCTGGATCCCCAGCATTTT.

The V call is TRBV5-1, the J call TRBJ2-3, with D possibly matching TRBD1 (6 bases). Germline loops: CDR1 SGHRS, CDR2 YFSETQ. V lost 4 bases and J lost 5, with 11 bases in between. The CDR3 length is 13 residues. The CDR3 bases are TGCGCCAGCAGCCAGGCAGGGGTAGATACGCAGTATTTT. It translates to CASSQAGVDTQYF.